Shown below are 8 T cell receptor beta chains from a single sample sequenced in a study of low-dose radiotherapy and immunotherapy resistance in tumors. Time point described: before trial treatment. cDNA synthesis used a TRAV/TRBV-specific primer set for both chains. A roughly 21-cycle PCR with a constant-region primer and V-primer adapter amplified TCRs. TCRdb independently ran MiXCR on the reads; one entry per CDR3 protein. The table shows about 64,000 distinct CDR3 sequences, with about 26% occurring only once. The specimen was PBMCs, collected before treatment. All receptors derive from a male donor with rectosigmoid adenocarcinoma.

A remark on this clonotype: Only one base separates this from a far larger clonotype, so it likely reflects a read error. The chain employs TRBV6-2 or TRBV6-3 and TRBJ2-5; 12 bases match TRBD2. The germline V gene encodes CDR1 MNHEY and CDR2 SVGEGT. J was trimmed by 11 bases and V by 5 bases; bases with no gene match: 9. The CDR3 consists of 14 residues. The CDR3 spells CASSRTSGNNEQYF. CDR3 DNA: TGTGCCAGCAGTCGGACTAGCGGGAACAATGAGCAGTACTTC.

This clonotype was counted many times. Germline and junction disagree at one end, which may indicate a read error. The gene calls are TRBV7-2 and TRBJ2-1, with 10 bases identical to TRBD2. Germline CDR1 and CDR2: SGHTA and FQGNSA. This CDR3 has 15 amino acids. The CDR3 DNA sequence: TGTGCCAGCAGCCTAGCACTAGCGGGAAGCAATGAGCAGTTCTTC. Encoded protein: CASSLALAGSNEQFF. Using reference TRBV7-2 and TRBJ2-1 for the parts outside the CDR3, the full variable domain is GAGVSQSPSNKVTEKGKDVELRCDPISGHTALYWYRQSLGQGLEFLIYFQGNSAPDKSGLPSDRFSAERTGGSVSTLTIQRTQQEDSAVYLCASSLALAGSNEQFFGPGTRLTVL.

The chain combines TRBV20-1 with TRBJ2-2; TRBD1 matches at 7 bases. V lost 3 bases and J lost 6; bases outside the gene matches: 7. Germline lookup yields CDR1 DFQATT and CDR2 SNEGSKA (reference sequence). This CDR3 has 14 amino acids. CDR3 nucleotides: TGCAGTGCTAGGGGAAATCAGGGGGCCGGGGAGCTGTTTTTT. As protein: CSARGNQGAGELFF.

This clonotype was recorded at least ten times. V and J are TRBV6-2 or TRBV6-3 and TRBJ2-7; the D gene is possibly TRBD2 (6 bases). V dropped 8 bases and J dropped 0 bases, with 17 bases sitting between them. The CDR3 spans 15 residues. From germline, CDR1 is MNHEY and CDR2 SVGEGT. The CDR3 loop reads CASVRRGSFSYEQYF. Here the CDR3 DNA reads TGTGCCAGCGTTAGGCGGGGCTCCTTCTCCTACGAGCAGTACTTC.

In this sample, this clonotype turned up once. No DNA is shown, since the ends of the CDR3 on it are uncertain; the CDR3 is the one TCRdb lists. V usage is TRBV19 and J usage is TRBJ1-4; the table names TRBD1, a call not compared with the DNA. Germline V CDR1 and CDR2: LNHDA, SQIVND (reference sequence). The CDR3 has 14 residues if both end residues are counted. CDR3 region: CASAGTETEKLFFF.

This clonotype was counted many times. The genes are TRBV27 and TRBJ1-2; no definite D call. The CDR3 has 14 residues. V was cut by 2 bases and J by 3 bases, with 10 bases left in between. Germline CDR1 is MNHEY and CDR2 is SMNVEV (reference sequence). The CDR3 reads CASSLGPADYGYTF. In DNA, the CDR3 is TGTGCCAGCAGTTTAGGGCCTGCGGACTATGGCTACACCTTC.

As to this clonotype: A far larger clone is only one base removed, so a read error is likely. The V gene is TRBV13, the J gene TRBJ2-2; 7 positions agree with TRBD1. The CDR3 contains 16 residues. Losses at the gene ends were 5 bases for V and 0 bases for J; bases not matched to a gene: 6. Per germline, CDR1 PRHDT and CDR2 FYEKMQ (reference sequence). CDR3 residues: CASSPVDRSNTGELFF. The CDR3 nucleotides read TGTGCCAGCAGCCCGGTGGACAGGTCGAACACCGGGGAGCTGTTTTTT.

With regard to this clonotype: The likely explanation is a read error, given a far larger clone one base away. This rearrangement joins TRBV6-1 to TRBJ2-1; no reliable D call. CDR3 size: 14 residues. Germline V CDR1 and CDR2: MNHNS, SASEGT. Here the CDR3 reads CASSIPREDNEQLF. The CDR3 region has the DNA TGTGCCAGCAGTATTCCTAGGGAAGACAATGAGCAGCTCTTC.